A selection of T cell receptor beta chains follows, all from one sample in a study of massively parallel sequencing of T cell beta chains. One entry per CDR3 protein results from TCRdb running MiXCR on the 5' RACE reads. The sample holds about 4,300 distinct CDR3 sequences, more than 35% seen once. Material: commercial RNA from peripheral blood pooled from many donors. The receptors come from a pool of human donors in good health; the sample was commercial RNA pooled from many donors. CDR3s include the opening cysteine and the closing phenylalanine or tryptophan. D genes are given only for firm matches. Clone size, where shown, is once, few, many, or a class for clones that have expanded.

J: TRBJ2-7
D: .
size: few
V: TRBV5-1
DNA: TGCGCCAGCAGCGCGGGAGGGACAGGGTCCTACGAGCAGTACTTC
CDR3: CASSAGGTGSYEQYF

J: TRBJ1-2
D: TRBD1
size: few
V: TRBV6-2/TRBV6-3
DNA: TGTGCCAGCGCAGGGGGCTATGGCTACACCTTC
CDR3: CASAGGYGYTF

J: TRBJ2-7
D: .
size: .
V: TRBV10-3
DNA: TGTGCCATCAGAACTACAGGGCGCGGATCCTACGAGCAGTACTTC
CDR3: CAIRTTGRGSYEQYF

J: TRBJ2-3
D: TRBD1
size: few
V: TRBV6-2/TRBV6-3
DNA: TGTGCCAGCAGTTGGACAGGGGGAAGCACAGATACGCAGTATTTT
CDR3: CASSWTGGSTDTQYF

J: TRBJ2-7
D: .
size: .
V: TRBV6-2/TRBV6-3
DNA: TGTGCCAGCACCCGGGCCCTCGTTGGCGAGCAGTACTTC
CDR3: CASTRALVGEQYF

J: TRBJ2-1
D: TRBD2
size: once
V: TRBV9
DNA: TGTGCCAGCAGCGCCGGCGGGGGGCTCGGCAATGAGCAGTTCTTC
CDR3: CASSAGGGLGNEQFF

J: TRBJ1-6
D: .
size: few
V: TRBV5-2
DNA: TGTGCCAGCAACTCCGGGTGGGATAATTCACCCCTCCACTTT
CDR3: CASNSGWDNSPLHF

J: TRBJ2-1
D: TRBD2
size: .
V: TRBV20-1
DNA: TGCAGTGCTACATCGGGAGGGCATGAGCAGTTCTTC
CDR3: CSATSGGHEQFF

J: TRBJ2-7
D: TRBD1
size: few
V: TRBV4-2
DNA: TGTGCCAGCAGCGAAGAGGTGACAGGGGGCTACGAGCAGTACTTC
CDR3: CASSEEVTGGYEQYF

J: TRBJ2-3
D: .
size: .
V: TRBV11-3
DNA: TGTGCCAGCAGCTTATGGAGAGCCGCAGATACGCAGTATTTT
CDR3: CASSLWRAADTQYF

J: TRBJ2-1
D: .
size: few
V: TRBV18
DNA: TGTGCCAGCTCACCCGACAGGTTTGAGCAGTTCTTC
CDR3: CASSPDRFEQFF

J: TRBJ2-4
D: .
size: .
V: TRBV4-2
DNA: TGTGCCAGCAGCCAACCCCCGGGGGACATTCAGTACTTC
CDR3: CASSQPPGDIQYF